These T cell receptor beta chains were read from a single sample in a study of T cell responses to AZD1222 COVID-19 vaccine. This table comes from immunoSEQ multiplex PCR, and its TCRdb copy is limited to in-frame clones, with some not included. The repertoire holds 75,000 to 95,000 clones, with 85% as singletons. The input for sequencing was peripheral blood, taken 28 days after the second AZD1222 dose. The source of these receptors is an adult who received the AZD1222 COVID-19 vaccine. CDR3s include the opening cysteine and the closing phenylalanine or tryptophan. The D gene is left open where the match is weak. Clone size is given for some rows only: seen once, a few or many times, or a class if the clone is expanded.

abundance: .
j_gene: TRBJ2-3
v_gene: TRBV13
d_gene: TRBD1
CDR3aa: CASSLQGAGDTQYF
CDR3nt: TGTGCCAGCAGCTTACAGGGGGCCGGAGATACGCAGTATTTT

abundance: .
j_gene: TRBJ2-1
v_gene: TRBV5-1
d_gene: .
CDR3aa: CASSLGNEQFF
CDR3nt: TGCGCCAGCAGCTTGGGGAATGAGCAGTTCTTC

abundance: .
j_gene: TRBJ2-6
v_gene: TRBV7-9
d_gene: TRBD1
CDR3aa: CASSLGQGAGGANVLTF
CDR3nt: TGTGCCAGCAGCTTGGGACAGGGGGCCGGTGGGGCCAACGTCCTGACTTTC

abundance: .
j_gene: TRBJ2-1
v_gene: TRBV6-1
d_gene: .
CDR3aa: CASSEFAASYNEQFF
CDR3nt: TGTGCCAGCAGTGAATTCGCGGCCTCCTACAATGAGCAGTTCTTC

abundance: .
j_gene: TRBJ1-1
v_gene: TRBV6-4
d_gene: .
CDR3aa: CASSDLRRRGVRTEAFF
CDR3nt: TGTGCCAGCAGTGATTTAAGGAGGAGGGGGGTCCGCACTGAAGCTTTCTTT

abundance: .
j_gene: TRBJ2-6
v_gene: TRBV30
d_gene: TRBD1
CDR3aa: CAWRGTGNGANVLTF
CDR3nt: TGTGCCTGGAGGGGGACAGGGAACGGGGCCAACGTCCTGACTTTC

abundance: .
j_gene: TRBJ2-2
v_gene: TRBV19
d_gene: .
CDR3aa: CASSRVAGRDGELFF
CDR3nt: TGTGCCAGTAGTAGGGTGGCAGGGCGGGACGGGGAGCTGTTTTTT

abundance: once
j_gene: TRBJ2-1
v_gene: TRBV9
d_gene: TRBD2
CDR3aa: CASSVGGGSYNEQFF
CDR3nt: TGTGCCAGCAGCGTAGGCGGGGGGAGCTACAATGAGCAGTTCTTC

abundance: .
j_gene: TRBJ2-1
v_gene: TRBV7-3
d_gene: TRBD2
CDR3aa: CASSPNVGGRDEQFF
CDR3nt: TGTGCCAGCAGCCCTAATGTGGGCGGGAGGGATGAGCAGTTCTTC

abundance: .
j_gene: TRBJ1-1
v_gene: TRBV7-2
d_gene: .
CDR3aa: CASSRGRANTEAFF
CDR3nt: TGTGCCAGCAGCCGGGGACGGGCGAACACTGAAGCTTTCTTT

abundance: few
j_gene: TRBJ1-4
v_gene: TRBV15
d_gene: .
CDR3aa: CATSRRAQANEKLFF
CDR3nt: TGTGCCACCAGCAGGAGGGCACAGGCTAATGAAAAACTGTTTTTT

abundance: .
j_gene: TRBJ2-3
v_gene: TRBV3-1/TRBV3-2
d_gene: TRBD2
CDR3aa: CASSLGLAGGLDTQYF
CDR3nt: TGTGCCAGCAGCCTAGGACTAGCGGGGGGGCTCGATACGCAGTATTTT

abundance: .
j_gene: TRBJ2-7
v_gene: TRBV7-3
d_gene: .
CDR3aa: CASSLTPSYEQYF
CDR3nt: TGTGCCAGCAGCTTAACCCCCTCTTACGAGCAGTACTTC

abundance: .
j_gene: TRBJ2-3
v_gene: TRBV9
d_gene: TRBD1
CDR3aa: CASSPWDSGTDTQYF
CDR3nt: TGTGCCAGCAGCCCCTGGGACAGCGGCACAGATACGCAGTATTTT

abundance: .
j_gene: TRBJ2-7
v_gene: TRBV6-4
d_gene: TRBD1
CDR3aa: CASRTWGQGGAEQYF
CDR3nt: TGTGCCAGCCGCACTTGGGGACAGGGGGGGGCGGAGCAGTACTTC

abundance: .
j_gene: TRBJ2-1
v_gene: TRBV7-2
d_gene: TRBD2
CDR3aa: CASSLVLAGGRGEQFF
CDR3nt: TGTGCCAGCAGCTTAGTTCTCGCGGGGGGGCGAGGTGAGCAGTTCTTC

abundance: few
j_gene: TRBJ1-6
v_gene: TRBV7-2
d_gene: .
CDR3aa: CASSPEGSGSPLHF
CDR3nt: TGTGCCAGCAGCCCTGAAGGTTCAGGCTCACCCCTCCACTTT

abundance: .
j_gene: TRBJ1-1
v_gene: TRBV6-2/TRBV6-3
d_gene: .
CDR3aa: CASSSDPYTEAFF
CDR3nt: TGTGCCAGCAGTTCTGACCCTTACACTGAAGCTTTCTTT

abundance: few
j_gene: TRBJ1-5
v_gene: TRBV2
d_gene: .
CDR3aa: CASSGAVGNQPQHF
CDR3nt: TGTGCCAGCAGTGGGGCGGTGGGCAATCAGCCCCAGCATTTT

abundance: .
j_gene: TRBJ1-1
v_gene: TRBV5-6
d_gene: .
CDR3aa: CASSSTGRRTEAFF
CDR3nt: TGTGCCAGCAGCTCAACTGGTAGGAGGACTGAAGCTTTCTTT

abundance: .
j_gene: TRBJ1-1
v_gene: TRBV5-1
d_gene: .
CDR3aa: CASSFPGVTEAFF
CDR3nt: TGCGCCAGCAGCTTTCCAGGGGTTACTGAAGCTTTCTTT

abundance: few
j_gene: TRBJ2-5
v_gene: TRBV5-4
d_gene: TRBD2
CDR3aa: CASSLRGEETQYF
CDR3nt: TGTGCCAGCAGCTTGCGGGGGGAAGAGACCCAGTACTTC

abundance: .
j_gene: TRBJ2-1
v_gene: TRBV7-2
d_gene: .
CDR3aa: CASRQSGGSYNEQFF
CDR3nt: TGTGCCAGCCGGCAGAGCGGCGGCTCCTACAATGAGCAGTTCTTC

abundance: once
j_gene: TRBJ1-1
v_gene: TRBV6-2/TRBV6-3
d_gene: .
CDR3aa: CASSRQRNTEAFF
CDR3nt: TGTGCCAGCAGTAGACAGAGGAACACTGAAGCTTTCTTT

abundance: .
j_gene: TRBJ2-5
v_gene: TRBV10-3
d_gene: TRBD2
CDR3aa: CAISESGGSGETQYF
CDR3nt: TGTGCCATCAGTGAGTCGGGCGGGAGCGGAGAGACCCAGTACTTC

abundance: .
j_gene: TRBJ2-1
v_gene: TRBV7-9
d_gene: .
CDR3aa: CASSFGTLDEQFF
CDR3nt: TGTGCCAGCAGCTTCGGGACACTCGATGAGCAGTTCTTC

abundance: .
j_gene: TRBJ1-5
v_gene: TRBV18
d_gene: .
CDR3aa: CASSPPNQPQHF
CDR3nt: TGTGCCAGCTCACCGCCCAATCAGCCCCAGCATTTT

abundance: .
j_gene: TRBJ1-5
v_gene: TRBV29-1
d_gene: TRBD1
CDR3aa: CSGGTGLNQPQHF
CDR3nt: TGCAGCGGGGGGACAGGACTCAATCAGCCCCAGCATTTT

abundance: .
j_gene: TRBJ2-3
v_gene: TRBV5-1
d_gene: TRBD2
CDR3aa: CASSLLGSGAPDTQYF
CDR3nt: TGCGCCAGCAGCTTGTTGGGTAGCGGGGCCCCAGATACGCAGTATTTT

abundance: once
j_gene: TRBJ2-7
v_gene: TRBV5-1
d_gene: .
CDR3aa: CASSGGLSYEQYF
CDR3nt: TGCGCCTCGTCAGGGGGGCTATCCTACGAGCAGTACTTC

abundance: .
j_gene: TRBJ2-5
v_gene: TRBV4-2
d_gene: .
CDR3aa: CASSQDVGETQYF
CDR3nt: TGTGCCAGCAGCCAAGATGTAGGAGAGACCCAGTACTTC

abundance: .
j_gene: TRBJ1-3
v_gene: TRBV7-3
d_gene: .
CDR3aa: CASSLWQGSGNTIYF
CDR3nt: TGTGCCAGCAGCTTATGGCAGGGCTCTGGAAACACCATATATTTT

abundance: .
j_gene: TRBJ1-1
v_gene: TRBV11-2
d_gene: TRBD1
CDR3aa: CASKQKITGAANTEAFF
CDR3nt: TGTGCCAGCAAACAGAAAATTACAGGGGCGGCGAACACTGAAGCTTTCTTT